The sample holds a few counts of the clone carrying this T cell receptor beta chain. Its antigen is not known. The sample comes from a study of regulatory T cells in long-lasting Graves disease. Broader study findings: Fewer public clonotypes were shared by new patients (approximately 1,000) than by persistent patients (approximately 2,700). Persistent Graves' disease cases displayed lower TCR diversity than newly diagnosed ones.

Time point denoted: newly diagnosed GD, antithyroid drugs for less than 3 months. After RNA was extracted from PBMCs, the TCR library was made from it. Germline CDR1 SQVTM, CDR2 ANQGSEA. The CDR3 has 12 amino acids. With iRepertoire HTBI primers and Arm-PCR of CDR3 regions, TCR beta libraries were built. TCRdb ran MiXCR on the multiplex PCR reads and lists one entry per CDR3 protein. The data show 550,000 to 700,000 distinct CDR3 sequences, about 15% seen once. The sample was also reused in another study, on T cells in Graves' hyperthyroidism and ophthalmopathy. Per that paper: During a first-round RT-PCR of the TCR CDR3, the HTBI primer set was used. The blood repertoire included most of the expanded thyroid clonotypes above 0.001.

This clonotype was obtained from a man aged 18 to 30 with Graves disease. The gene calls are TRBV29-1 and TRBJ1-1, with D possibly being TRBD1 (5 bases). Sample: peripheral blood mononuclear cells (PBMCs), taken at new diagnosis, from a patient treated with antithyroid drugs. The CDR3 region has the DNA TGCAGTGCGGGACCCCGGAACACTGAAGCTTTCTTT. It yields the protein CSAGPRNTEAFF.